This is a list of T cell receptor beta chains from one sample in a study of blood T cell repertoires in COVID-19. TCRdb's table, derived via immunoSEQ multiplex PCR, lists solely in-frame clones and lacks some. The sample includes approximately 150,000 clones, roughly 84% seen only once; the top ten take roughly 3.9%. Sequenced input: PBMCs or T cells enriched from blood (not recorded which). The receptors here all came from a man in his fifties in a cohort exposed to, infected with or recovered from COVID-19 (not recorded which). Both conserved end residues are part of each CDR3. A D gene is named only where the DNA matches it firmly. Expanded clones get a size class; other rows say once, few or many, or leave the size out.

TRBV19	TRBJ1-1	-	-	CASWTGEKNTEAFF	TGTGCCAGTTGGACCGGGGAGAAGAACACTGAAGCTTTCTTT
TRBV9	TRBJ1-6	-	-	CASSAAGQYNSPLHF	TGTGCCAGCAGCGCCGCCGGACAGTATAATTCACCCCTCCACTTT
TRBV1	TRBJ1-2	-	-	CTSRLLLLTRLGQGGPYGYTF	TGCACCAGCAGACTTCTTCTACTCACACGTCTAGGACAGGGGGGACCGTATGGCTACACCTTC
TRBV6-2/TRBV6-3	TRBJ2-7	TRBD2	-	CASSSAPGLAVHNYEQYF	TGTGCCAGCAGTTCCGCCCCCGGACTAGCGGTACACAACTACGAGCAGTACTTC
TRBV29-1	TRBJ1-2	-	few	CSVEVPGQSGGYTF	TGCAGCGTTGAAGTACCGGGACAATCTGGTGGCTACACCTTC
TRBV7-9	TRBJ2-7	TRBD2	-	CASSPPGGLAGAEQYF	TGTGCCAGCAGCCCACCTGGAGGCCTAGCGGGAGCCGAGCAGTACTTC
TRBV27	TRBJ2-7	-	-	CASSLRGRSYEQYF	TGTGCCAGCAGTTTACGGGGGAGGTCCTACGAGCAGTACTTC
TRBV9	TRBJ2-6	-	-	CASSGRGLLSGANVLTF	TGTGCCAGCAGCGGACGCGGACTGCTTTCTGGGGCCAACGTCCTGACTTTC
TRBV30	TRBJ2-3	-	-	CAWKGSLYNTDTQYF	TGTGCCTGGAAGGGGTCCCTATACAACACAGATACGCAGTATTTT
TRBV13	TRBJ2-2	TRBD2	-	CASSPSQASGRAETGELFF	TGTGCCAGCAGCCCCTCCCAGGCTAGCGGGAGGGCCGAGACCGGGGAGCTGTTTTTT
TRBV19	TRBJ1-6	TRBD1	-	CASSTRQGDPYNSPLHF	TGTGCCAGTAGTACTCGACAGGGGGACCCCTATAATTCACCCCTCCACTTT
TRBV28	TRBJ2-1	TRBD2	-	CASSLAGGSYNEQFF	TGTGCCAGCAGTTTAGCGGGAGGGTCCTACAATGAGCAGTTCTTC
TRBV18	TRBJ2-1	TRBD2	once	CASSWGTSGINEQFF	TGTGCCAGCTCATGGGGCACTAGCGGGATCAATGAGCAGTTCTTC
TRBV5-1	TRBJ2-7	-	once	CASRRTTIDEQYF	TGCGCCAGCCGCCGGACTACCATCGACGAGCAGTACTTC
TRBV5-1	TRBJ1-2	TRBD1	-	CASSLGQGNYGYTF	TGCGCCAGCAGCTTGGGACAGGGAAACTATGGCTACACCTTC
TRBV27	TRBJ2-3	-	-	CASSFSGGRSDTQYF	TGTGCCAGCAGTTTCTCAGGGGGGAGGTCAGATACGCAGTATTTT
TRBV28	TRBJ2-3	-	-	CASSFGGLFTDTQYF	TGTGCCAGCAGTTTTGGGGGACTCTTCACAGATACGCAGTATTTT
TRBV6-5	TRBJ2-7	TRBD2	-	CASSRDLAASYEQYF	TGTGCCAGCAGTCGCGATCTAGCGGCCTCCTACGAGCAGTACTTC
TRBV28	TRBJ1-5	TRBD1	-	CASSLDCETGVCQPQHF	TGTGCCAGCAGTTTAGATTGCGAGACAGGGGTTTGCCAGCCCCAGCATTTT
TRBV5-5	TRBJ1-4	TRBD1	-	CASSLVTGGFEKLFF	TGTGCCAGCAGCTTGGTTACAGGGGGATTTGAAAAACTGTTTTTT
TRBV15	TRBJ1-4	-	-	CATSRGVEKLFF	TGTGCCACCAGCAGAGGAGTTGAAAAACTGTTTTTT
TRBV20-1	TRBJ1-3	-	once	CSALLGDTIYF	TGCAGTGCCCTCCTCGGGGACACCATATATTTT
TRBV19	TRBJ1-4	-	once	CASSIGGTTGEKLFF	TGTGCCAGTAGTATAGGAGGGACAACCGGGGAAAAACTGTTTTTT
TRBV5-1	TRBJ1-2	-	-	CASSLEGPRTDHGYTF	TGCGCCAGCAGCTTGGAAGGCCCGAGGACAGACCATGGCTACACCTTC
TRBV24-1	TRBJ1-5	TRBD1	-	CATSDLQGSQPQHF	TGTGCCACCAGTGATTTACAGGGGTCTCAGCCCCAGCATTTT
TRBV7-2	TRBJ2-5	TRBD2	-	CASSLSGGMKTQYF	TGTGCCAGCAGTCTTAGCGGGGGGATGAAGACCCAGTACTTC
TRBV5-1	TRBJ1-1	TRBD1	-	CASSPGQGANLNTEAFF	TGCGCCAGCAGCCCCGGACAGGGGGCCAACCTGAACACTGAAGCTTTCTTT
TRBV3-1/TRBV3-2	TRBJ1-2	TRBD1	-	CASSPPAQGLNGYTF	TGTGCCAGCAGCCCCCCCGCACAGGGGTTGAATGGCTACACCTTC
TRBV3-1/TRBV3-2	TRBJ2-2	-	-	CASSQDPTRLGELFF	TGTGCCAGCAGCCAGGATCCGACCCGACTCGGGGAGCTGTTTTTT
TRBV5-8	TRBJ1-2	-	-	CASSFGLTANYGYTF	TGTGCCAGCAGCTTCGGACTCACTGCTAACTATGGCTACACCTTC
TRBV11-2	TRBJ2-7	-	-	CASSRMNQQGYEQYF	TGTGCCAGCAGCCGGATGAACCAACAGGGATACGAGCAGTACTTC
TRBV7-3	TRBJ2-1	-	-	CASSPLPGEVYNEQFF	TGTGCCAGCAGCCCCCTCCCGGGAGAGGTCTACAATGAGCAGTTCTTC
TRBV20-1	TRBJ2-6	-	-	CSASMGPGANVLTF	TGCAGTGCTAGTATGGGGCCTGGGGCCAACGTCCTGACTTTC
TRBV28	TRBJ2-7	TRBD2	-	CASSGTSGGSYEQYF	TGTGCCAGCAGCGGGACTAGCGGGGGCTCCTACGAGCAGTACTTC
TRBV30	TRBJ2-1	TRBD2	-	CAWATSGSYNEQFF	TGTGCCTGGGCTACTAGCGGAAGCTACAATGAGCAGTTCTTC
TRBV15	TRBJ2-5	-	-	CATSRDLATGETQYF	TGTGCCACCAGCAGAGATCTGGCTACCGGGGAGACCCAGTACTTC
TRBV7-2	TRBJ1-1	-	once	CASSAGHRNTEAFF	TGTGCCAGCAGCGCAGGACACCGGAACACTGAAGCTTTCTTT
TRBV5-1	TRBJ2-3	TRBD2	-	CASSTGTSGGRTDTQYF	TGCGCCAGCAGCACCGGGACTAGCGGGGGGCGGACAGATACGCAGTATTTT
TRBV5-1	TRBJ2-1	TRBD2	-	CASSLETSGMGYEQFF	TGCGCCAGCAGCTTGGAAACTAGCGGGATGGGCTATGAGCAGTTCTTC
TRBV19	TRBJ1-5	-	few	CATDRGGSNQPQHF	TGTGCCACCGATCGCGGGGGATCCAATCAGCCCCAGCATTTT
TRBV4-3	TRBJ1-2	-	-	CASSQDLGLHYGYTF	TGCGCCAGCAGCCAAGATCTGGGGCTACACTATGGCTACACCTTC
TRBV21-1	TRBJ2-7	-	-	CASSKSWTGARTGLYEQYF	TGTGCCAGCAGCAAATCCTGGACAGGGGCTCGTACGGGGCTCTACGAGCAGTACTTC
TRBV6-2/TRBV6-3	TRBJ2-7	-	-	CASSYSASRSSYEQYF	TGTGCCAGCAGTTACTCCGCTTCGAGGTCCTCCTACGAGCAGTACTTC
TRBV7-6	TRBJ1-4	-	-	CASSLGGTKGEKLFF	TGTGCCAGCAGCTTAGGGGGGACAAAGGGGGAAAAACTGTTTTTT
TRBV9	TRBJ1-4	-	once	CASSVGEGIHEKLFF	TGTGCCAGCAGCGTAGGGGAGGGTATCCATGAAAAACTGTTTTTT
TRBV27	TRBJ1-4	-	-	CASSLRIGEKLFF	TGTGCCAGCAGTTTGCGTATCGGGGAAAAACTGTTTTTT